These 19 T cell receptor beta chains originate from one sample sequenced in a study of blood T cell repertoires in COVID-19. Assay used: immunoSEQ multiplex PCR; TCRdb lists only in-frame clones, some missing. Counted here are a few hundred thousand clones, 70% to 90% occurring once; the ten biggest clones make up under 6%. The sequencing input was PBMCs or T cells enriched from blood (not recorded which). All receptors come from a woman under 40 who had recovered from COVID-19.

CDR3 loop: CSALMISGNTIYF. DNA of the CDR3: TGCAGCGCCCTAATGATCTCTGGAAACACCATATATTTT. J is TRBJ1-3 and V is TRBV29-1; no definite D call. Trimming pared 7 bases from V and 0 bases from J, leaving 10 bases between. The CDR3 length is 13 residues. The germline V gene has CDR1 SQVTM and CDR2 ANQGSEA.

This chain uses TRBV5-1 with TRBJ1-5; D perhaps matches TRBD1 (5 bases). CDR3 size: 15 residues. V gave up 0 bases and J gave up 4 bases, with 11 bases separating them. Per the germline V gene, CDR1 is SGHRS and CDR2 is YFSETQ. The CDR3 DNA reads as TGCGCCAGCAGCTTGGAGGCAGGGCATAATCAGCCCCAGCATTTT. It specifies CASSLEAGHNQPQHF.

This chain links TRBV10-3 with TRBJ2-2; 8 positions match TRBD1. Germline-derived CDR1 and CDR2 are ENHRY and SYGVKD. J gave up 2 bases and V 4 bases, and 3 bases lay outside the gene matches. This CDR3 region has 15 residues. CDR3 bases: TGTGCCATCAGTGGGACAGGGAGCAACACCGGGGAGCTGTTTTTT. Translation: CAISGTGSNTGELFF.

This clone was detected once. V and J are TRBV9 and TRBJ1-2, with TRBD1 matching 8 bases. Germline assignment: CDR1 SGDLS and CDR2 YYNGEE. J was trimmed by 0 bases and V by 3 bases; bases with no gene match: 4. This CDR3 is 15 amino acids long. This CDR3 is CASSERTGTNYGYTF. In nucleotides, the CDR3 is TGTGCCAGCAGCGAGAGGACAGGGACTAACTATGGCTACACCTTC.

There are a few counts of this clone. The chain recombines TRBV30 with TRBJ1-6; D is ambiguous. Trimming stripped 0 bases from V and 7 bases from J, with 10 bases between. Germline CDR1 is GTSNPN and CDR2 is SVGIG (reference sequence). The CDR3 has 14 residues. CDR3 protein: CAWSVGVGNSPLHF. The CDR3 DNA follows: TGTGCCTGGAGTGTCGGGGTAGGGAATTCACCCCTCCACTTT.

The chain carries TRBV5-4 and TRBJ1-6, with unresolved D. Between the trimmed V and J ends, which lost 4 bases and 6 bases, there was a span of 14 bases. CDR1 is SGHNT and CDR2 is YYREEE in the germline V gene (reference sequence). The CDR3 covers 15 residues. The CDR3 coding sequence is TGTGCCAGCAGCAAGAGCGAGCGAGGTAATTCACCCCTCCACTTT. This translates into CASSKSERGNSPLHF.

This sequence joins TRBV6-2 or TRBV6-3 and TRBJ1-1, with D uncertain. The CDR3 sequence is 16 residues long. The germline V gene encodes CDR1 MNHEY and CDR2 SVGEGT. The V end lost 6 bases, the J end lost 0 bases, and 17 bases lay between the germline ends. CDR3 residues: CASSPPVSRMNTEAFF. The CDR3 bases are TGTGCCAGCAGCCCTCCGGTCTCAAGAATGAACACTGAAGCTTTCTTT.

V and J are TRBV29-1 and TRBJ2-5; possible D gene TRBD1, 5 bases. There are 12 residues in the CDR3. Germline V gene data show CDR1 as SQVTM and CDR2 as ANQGSEA. V lost 7 bases, J lost 2 bases, and 11 bases lay in between. The CDR3 is CSAARTQETQYF. In DNA form, the CDR3 reads TGCAGCGCCGCGAGGACACAAGAGACCCAGTACTTC.

The chain is built from TRBV6-4 and TRBJ1-1; the D is unclear. V was trimmed by 0 bases and J by 7 bases, leaving 18 bases between them. The CDR3 runs to 16 residues. Germline V lookup: CDR1 MRHNA, CDR2 SNTAGT. The CDR3 loop reads CASSDSFSGRNFEAFF. In DNA form, the CDR3 reads TGTGCCAGCAGTGACTCGTTTTCGGGAAGGAATTTTGAAGCTTTCTTT.

This chain connects TRBV7-2 to TRBJ2-1, with D perhaps TRBD2 (6 bases). The CDR3 runs 16 residues. Between the trimmed V and J ends, which lost 1 base and 4 bases, there was a span of 14 bases. Germline V gives CDR1 SGHTA, CDR2 FQGNSA. This CDR3 is CASSLDAGRRYNEQFF. The DNA for the CDR3 is TGTGCCAGCAGCTTAGACGCGGGGAGAAGGTACAATGAGCAGTTCTTC.

The V and J genes are TRBV6-2 or TRBV6-3 and TRBJ1-2; 7 bases agree with TRBD1. This CDR3 has 16 residues. V shed 2 bases and J 6 bases; nucleotides not matched to a gene: 12. Per germline, CDR1 MNHEY and CDR2 SVGEGT. CDR3 DNA: TGTGCCAGCAGTTACACCCGACAGGGACGATACGATGGCTACACCTTC. Protein sequence: CASSYTRQGRYDGYTF.

This clone was counted between two and nine times. V and J are TRBV19 and TRBJ1-3, with 8 bases lining up with TRBD1. The CDR3 spans 16 residues. From germline, CDR1 is LNHDA and CDR2 SQIVND (reference sequence). The V segment lost 6 bases and the J segment 2 bases; nucleotides outside the gene matches: 9. CDR3 coding DNA: TGTGCCAGTAGCATCCCGGGACAGGCGGCTGGAAACACCATATATTTT. Translation gives CASSIPGQAAGNTIYF.

This clone was recorded a few times. The V call is TRBV5-1, the J call TRBJ1-4; 8 positions agree with TRBD1. V was pared by 4 bases and J by 8 bases, with 7 bases of the junction left unmatched. CDR1 SGHRS and CDR2 YFSETQ come from the germline V gene. The CDR3 runs to 14 residues. CDR3 nucleotides: TGCGCCAGCAGCAGCGGACAGGGCGAGGAAAAACTGTTTTTT. Residues: CASSSGQGEEKLFF.

The chain links TRBV27 to TRBJ1-1, with TRBD1 identical over 7 bases. The V and J ends lost 3 bases and 2 bases, in that order; junction bases with no gene match: 3. Germline lookup yields CDR1 MNHEY and CDR2 SMNVEV (reference sequence). CDR3 length equals 14 residues. The CDR3 spells CASSLGQYNTEAFF. In DNA form, the CDR3 reads TGTGCCAGCAGTTTGGGACAGTATAACACTGAAGCTTTCTTT.

V usage is TRBV7-9 and J usage is TRBJ2-6; 9 nucleotides align to TRBD1. Germline V gene data show CDR1 as SEHNR and CDR2 as FQNEAQ (reference sequence). V shed 3 bases, J shed 0 bases, and the junction held 9 bases outside the gene matches. The CDR3 extends over 19 amino acids. DNA for the CDR3: TGTGCCAGCAGCTTTAACCCCGGGACAGGGTCCTCTGGGGCCAACGTCCTGACTTTC. The encoded protein is CASSFNPGTGSSGANVLTF.

The chain is built from TRBV28 and TRBJ1-2, with D hard to call. CDR1 MDHEN and CDR2 SYDVKM come from the germline V gene. V was pared by 2 bases and J by 8 bases, with 15 bases between. The CDR3 contains 14 residues. This CDR3 reads CASSLVRMSGGYTF. CDR3 in DNA: TGTGCCAGCAGTTTAGTAAGGATGTCGGGAGGCTACACCTTC.

This sequence joins TRBV6-2 or TRBV6-3 and TRBJ1-3; 9 bases match TRBD1. The CDR3 length is 16 residues. Germline trimming cut 5 bases from V and 3 bases from J; bases unmatched to any gene: 8. Germline CDR1 reads MNHEY; CDR2 reads SVGEGT. The CDR3 loop is CASSPWDRANGNTIYF. DNA of the CDR3: TGTGCCAGCAGTCCCTGGGACAGGGCGAATGGAAACACCATATATTTT.

The chain carries TRBV7-9 and TRBJ1-1, with 8 bases fitting TRBD1. CDR1 and CDR2 (germline): SEHNR, FQNEAQ (reference sequence). J gave up 1 base and V 4 bases, and 5 bases lay outside the gene matches. The CDR3 is 15 amino acids. The CDR3 region is CASSSSGTGNTEAFF. CDR3 nucleotide sequence: TGTGCCAGCAGCTCGTCCGGGACAGGGAACACTGAAGCTTTCTTT.

The rearrangement links TRBV19 to TRBJ2-2; perhaps TRBD1 as D (6 bases). Germline assignment: CDR1 LNHDA and CDR2 SQIVND (reference sequence). V dropped 6 bases and J dropped 5 bases, with 16 bases sitting between them. The length of the CDR3 is 15 residues. The chain's CDR3 is CASSTLDSRTGELFF. The DNA for the CDR3 is TGTGCCAGTAGCACCTTGGACAGCCGGACCGGGGAGCTGTTTTTT.